These 29 T cell receptor beta chains came from one sample sequenced in a study of regulatory T cells in long-lasting Graves disease. Relying on iRepertoire HTBI primers and Arm-PCR of CDR3 regions, the team built TCR beta libraries. TCRdb itself ran the multiplex PCR reads through MiXCR, one entry per CDR3 protein. This table holds 400,000 to 550,000 distinct CDR3 sequences, roughly 15% found once. Stated time point: newly diagnosed GD, antithyroid drugs for less than 3 months. The TCR library was made from RNA extracted from PBMCs. These same records also appear under a second study, on T cells in Graves' hyperthyroidism and ophthalmopathy.

This material consisted of peripheral blood mononuclear cells (PBMCs), taken at new diagnosis, from a patient treated with antithyroid drugs. These receptor sequences come from a woman aged 18-29 years with Graves disease.

This clonotype has a handful of counts. The CDR3 is CATTSRPKGCYEQYF. CDR3 coding DNA: TGTGCCACCACTTCGCGCCCGAAGGGTTGCTACGAGCAGTACTTC. This chain joins TRBV24-1 and TRBJ2-7; D unclear. Trimming removed 8 bases at V and 3 bases at J, with 19 bases between. The CDR3 totals 15 residues. Germline-derived CDR1 and CDR2 are KGHDR and SFDVKD.

This clonotype was seen repeatedly, ten times or more. The chain combines TRBV5-5 with TRBJ1-1, with D unclear. The CDR3 contains 13 residues. Germline V gene lookup returns CDR1 SGHKS and CDR2 YYEKEE (reference sequence). Trimming cost V 2 bases and J 4 bases, with 9 bases left between them. The CDR3 sequence is CASSFEHLTEAFF. CDR3 sequence (DNA): TGTGCCAGCAGCTTCGAACACCTCACTGAAGCTTTCTTT.

The sample holds many counts of this clonotype. This sequence joins TRBV11-1 and TRBJ2-4; 7 nucleotides match TRBD2. The CDR3 covers 15 residues. Trimming at V came to 5 bases and at J to 9 bases, leaving 13 bases not matched to a gene. Germline loops: CDR1 SGHAT, CDR2 FQDESV (reference sequence). CDR3: CASSPGEGGVVIQYF. The CDR3 bases are TGTGCCAGCAGCCCCGGGGAGGGTGGAGTAGTCATTCAGTACTTC. The full variable domain, its missing parts supplied by reference TRBV11-1 and TRBJ2-4, is EAEVAQSPRYKITEKSQAVAFWCDPISGHATLYWYRQILGQGPELLVQFQDESVVDDSQLPKDRFSAERLKGVDSTLKIQPAELGDSAMYLCASSPGEGGVVIQYFGAGTRLSVL.

In its sample, this clonotype was seen a few times. This sequence joins TRBV28 and TRBJ1-4, with 8 bases identical to TRBD1. V was clipped by 2 bases and J by 9 bases; unmatched bases: 11. Germline lookup yields CDR1 MDHEN and CDR2 SYDVKM. The CDR3 totals 16 residues. For the CDR3, the DNA is TGTGCCAGCAGTTTAGGGCTCGGGACAGGAATACAAAAACTGTTTTTT. As protein: CASSLGLGTGIQKLFF.

The V call is TRBV28, the J call TRBJ2-3; D gene unclear. CDR1 is MDHEN, CDR2 SYDVKM, per germline. Between the trimmed V and J ends, which lost 6 bases and 3 bases, there was a span of 4 bases. This CDR3 comprises 11 residues. CDR3 residues: CASRYTDTQYF. CDR3 DNA: TGTGCCAGCAGATATACAGATACGCAGTATTTT.

This clonotype was detected ten times or more. This chain connects TRBV7-9 to TRBJ2-1; a weak D match, TRBD1 (5 bases). This CDR3 is built from 16 residues. V lost 0 bases and J lost 3, with 12 bases in between. Germline V CDR1 and CDR2: SEHNR, FQNEAQ (reference sequence). The CDR3 nucleotides are TGTGCCAGCAGCTTAGCAGGTGGGGCAAACTACAATGAGCAGTTCTTC. It codes for CASSLAGGANYNEQFF.

In this sample, this clonotype turned up a few times. The chain is built from TRBV12-3 or TRBV12-4 and TRBJ2-2; TRBD2 matches at 9 bases. With 7 bases clipped from V and 6 bases from J, the junction kept 12 bases outside the gene matches. The CDR3 extends over 16 amino acids. The CDR3 here is CASTPRVAGVPGELFF. CDR3 bases: TGTGCCAGCACACCCAGGGTAGCGGGAGTTCCCGGGGAGCTGTTTTTT.

This clonotype was counted at least ten times. The chain has TRBV6-2 or TRBV6-3 and TRBJ2-1; 9 bases agree with TRBD2. Germline values: CDR1 MNHEY, CDR2 SVGEGT. The CDR3 extends over 14 amino acids. The junction had 4 bases not matched to a gene; V was cut back by 5 bases and J by 5 bases. The CDR3 DNA follows: TGTGCCAGCAGTAAGACTAGCGGAGACAATGAGCAGTTCTTC. This encodes CASSKTSGDNEQFF.

The table lists this clonotype with a few counts. The J gene is TRBJ2-1, the V gene TRBV6-5; TRBD1 might be the D (6 bases). This CDR3 is 16 amino acids long. CDR1 and CDR2 (germline): MNHEY, SVGAGI. The V end was cut by 2 bases, the J end by 4 bases, with 15 bases between. The CDR3 DNA reads as TGTGCCAGCAGTTACCAGGGGCGGAGCACGTACAATGAGCAGTTCTTC. It specifies CASSYQGRSTYNEQFF.

This clonotype has a handful of counts. The junction and the germline gene differ at one end; a read error may be behind it. V is TRBV11-2 and J is TRBJ2-7, with D perhaps matching TRBD1 or TRBD2 (5 bases each). This CDR3 contains 15 residues. Germline assignment: CDR1 SGHAT and CDR2 FQNNGV. CDR3 residues: CASSQEWGYNYEQYF. The CDR3 region has the DNA TGCGCCAGCAGCCAAGAATGGGGGTACAACTACGAGCAGTACTTC.

This clonotype was observed many times. This sequence joins TRBV20-1 and TRBJ2-7, with 9 bases that match TRBD2. This CDR3 has 14 residues. J was trimmed by 9 bases and V by 0 bases; bases with no gene match: 9. Germline V CDR1 and CDR2: DFQATT, SNEGSKA (reference sequence). CDR3 amino acids: CSARDSGAGGRQYF. CDR3 nucleotides: TGCAGTGCTAGAGATTCAGGTGCGGGAGGGCGGCAGTACTTC.

Of note for this clonotype: The conserved phenylalanine or tryptophan normally closing the CDR3 is absent here, so this likely arose from a read error. This chain connects TRBV20-1 to TRBJ2-7; no clear D gene. Germline V gene data show CDR1 as DFQATT and CDR2 as SNEGSKA (reference sequence). CDR3 size: 12 residues. V lost 4 bases and J 1 base, leaving 8 bases between the germline ends. The CDR3 region is CSAITGSYEQYL. CDR3 nucleotide sequence: TGCAGTGCTATTACTGGATCCTACGAGCAGTACCTC.

This clonotype showed up many times. The chain employs TRBV7-2 and TRBJ2-1, with D maybe TRBD2 (5 bases). The germline gives CDR1 SGHTA, CDR2 FQGNSA. The CDR3 is 14 residues long. Between the trimmed V and J ends, which lost 4 bases and 4 bases, there was a span of 11 bases. The CDR3 region is CASSSEGWYNEQFF. CDR3 DNA sequence: TGTGCCAGCAGCTCTGAGGGCTGGTACAATGAGCAGTTCTTC.

This clonotype was detected ten times or more. The chain uses TRBV20-1 and TRBJ1-2; 8 nucleotides align to TRBD1. The CDR3 has 13 amino acids. The germline CDR1 and CDR2 sequences are DFQATT and SNEGSKA (reference sequence). V lost 5 bases, J lost 4 bases, and 6 bases stayed unmatched. The CDR3 DNA reads TGCAGTGCTCAAGCACAGGGGGGCTATGGCTACACCTTC. Amino acids: CSAQAQGGYGYTF.

In the case of this clonotype: This may be a read error: a much more frequent sequence differs by one nucleotide. This sequence joins TRBV6-5 and TRBJ1-2, with 7 bases matching TRBD1. This CDR3 is built from 11 residues. Germline CDR1 and CDR2: MNHEY and SVGAGI. The CDR3 sequence is CGSSSGQSYTF. The CDR3 DNA follows: TGTGGCAGCAGTTCGGGACAGTCCTACACCTTC.

This clonotype has ten or more counts. The genes are TRBV11-2 and TRBJ1-1; D is unresolved. Trimming removed 2 bases at V and 8 bases at J, with 6 bases between. The CDR3 runs 11 residues. Per the germline V gene, CDR1 is SGHAT and CDR2 is FQNNGV. DNA for the CDR3: TGTGCCAGCAGCTTAATCAAGGAAGCTTTCTTT. Translated, it gives CASSLIKEAFF.

The chain links TRBV27 to TRBJ2-1; D ambiguous. This CDR3 has 14 residues. Germline loops: CDR1 MNHEY, CDR2 SMNVEV (reference sequence). V was pared by 3 bases and J by 0 bases, with 6 bases between. The CDR3 nucleotides are TGTGCCAGCAGTTTGGATGCCTCCTACAATGAGCAGTTCTTC. It codes for CASSLDASYNEQFF.

The sample holds many counts of this clonotype. The chain has TRBV11-2 and TRBJ2-5, with TRBD2 matching over 12 bases. The CDR3 has 16 residues. Germline CDR1 SGHAT, CDR2 FQNNGV. V was pared by 3 bases and J by 4 bases, with 6 bases of the junction left unmatched. The chain's CDR3 is CASSLARLAGAETQYF. The CDR3 nucleotides are TGTGCCAGCAGCTTGGCTAGACTAGCGGGAGCAGAGACCCAGTACTTC.

The sample holds many counts of this clonotype. The genes are TRBV28 and TRBJ2-3, with a weak D call TRBD1 (6 bases). The germline V gene encodes CDR1 MDHEN and CDR2 SYDVKM. The CDR3 length is 18 residues. V was trimmed by 3 bases and J by 2 bases, leaving 21 bases between them. As DNA, the CDR3 is TGTGCCAGCAGTTTTTCGTTGCCGGGACATCACTCCACAGATACGCAGTATTTT. Translated, it gives CASSFSLPGHHSTDTQYF.

This clonotype was recorded many times. The chain has TRBV28 and TRBJ2-5; 7 bases fit TRBD1. Looked up from germline, CDR1 is MDHEN and CDR2 is SYDVKM. The V segment lost 10 bases and the J segment 1 base; nucleotides outside the gene matches: 9. This CDR3 is built from 14 residues. The CDR3, as DNA: TGTGCCACCCCCGGACAGGCCCGCCAAGAGACCCAGTACTTC. Translating it yields CATPGQARQETQYF.

V usage is TRBV5-1 and J usage is TRBJ2-5; 7 nucleotides agree with TRBD2. The length of the CDR3 is 15 residues. Germline V CDR1 and CDR2: SGHRS, YFSETQ. V dropped 0 bases and J dropped 2; count of bases not matched to a gene: 4. CDR3 protein: CASSLEASGQETQYF. For the CDR3, the DNA is TGCGCCAGCAGCTTGGAGGCTAGCGGACAAGAGACCCAGTACTTC. The whole variable domain, filled in from reference TRBV5-1 and TRBJ2-5, reads KAGVTQTPRYLIKTRGQQVTLSCSPISGHRSVSWYQQTPGQGLQFLFEYFSETQRNKGNFPGRFSGRQFSNSRSEMNVSTLELGDSALYLCASSLEASGQETQYFGPGTRLLVL.

In its sample, this clonotype was seen many times. The chain joins TRBV11-2 to TRBJ2-5, with TRBD1 matching 7 bases. The V segment lost 2 bases and the J segment 6 bases; nucleotides outside the gene matches: 6. Germline loops: CDR1 SGHAT, CDR2 FQNNGV. The CDR3 has 14 residues. The CDR3 coding sequence is TGTGCCAGCAGCTTAACCGGGACAGCCAAGACCCAGTACTTC. The encoded protein is CASSLTGTAKTQYF.

The chain links TRBV2 to TRBJ2-1; D is undetermined. Germline lookup yields CDR1 SNHLY and CDR2 FYNNEI. Trimming pared 6 bases from V and 2 bases from J, leaving 8 bases between. This CDR3 spans 13 amino acids. The CDR3 protein is CASSPQPYNEQFF. CDR3 sequence (DNA): TGTGCCAGCAGCCCTCAACCCTACAATGAGCAGTTCTTC.

There are many counts of this clonotype. J is TRBJ2-7 and V is TRBV7-8; maybe TRBD2 (6 bases). The germline V gene encodes CDR1 SGHVS and CDR2 FQNEAQ. Trimming pared 5 bases from V and 6 bases from J, leaving 14 bases between. This CDR3 spans 13 amino acids. CDR3 DNA sequence: TGTGCCAGCAGCCCAGATCGGGGAGGCGAGCAGTACTTC. Translating gives CASSPDRGGEQYF.

This clonotype showed up many times. The rearrangement joins TRBV20-1 to TRBJ2-1; TRBD2 matches at 8 bases. The germline CDR1 and CDR2 sequences are DFQATT and SNEGSKA (reference sequence). The CDR3 runs to 15 residues. J gave up 4 bases and V 3 bases, and 8 bases lay outside the gene matches. The CDR3 sequence is CSARPSGSDYNEQFF. CDR3 coding DNA: TGCAGTGCTAGGCCCAGCGGGAGTGATTACAATGAGCAGTTCTTC.

The chain is built from TRBV4-1 and TRBJ2-1; TRBD2 agrees at 14 bases. The CDR3 is made up of 14 amino acids. Per the germline V gene, CDR1 is MGHRA and CDR2 is YSYEKL. With 0 bases clipped from V and 13 bases from J, the junction kept 2 bases outside the gene matches. The CDR3 loop reads CASSQEGLAGEQFF. In DNA form, the CDR3 reads TGCGCCAGCAGCCAAGAGGGACTAGCGGGAGAACAGTTCTTC.

This clonotype was counted between two and nine times. The chain links TRBV27 to TRBJ2-2; 8 nucleotides line up with TRBD1. Looked up from germline, CDR1 is MNHEY and CDR2 is SMNVEV (reference sequence). The CDR3 runs to 14 residues. Trimming removed 8 bases from V and 4 bases from J; junction bases left unmatched: 6. CDR3 amino acids: CASYRGVGTGELFF. For the CDR3, the DNA is TGTGCCAGCTACAGGGGGGTTGGCACCGGGGAGCTGTTTTTT.

V gene TRBV28 combines with J gene TRBJ2-1; D perhaps matches TRBD2 (5 bases). CDR3 length: 15 amino acids. From germline, CDR1 is MDHEN and CDR2 SYDVKM. Trimming stripped 4 bases from V and 3 bases from J, with 13 bases between. Here the CDR3 DNA reads TGTGCCAGCAGTTCCGGGATGAGGGACTACAATGAGCAGTTCTTC. Protein sequence: CASSSGMRDYNEQFF.

The chain couples TRBV15 to TRBJ1-3, with D tentatively TRBD1 (5 bases). The V gene lost 1 base and the J gene lost 1 base, with 17 bases spanning the gap. CDR3 length: 18 amino acids. The germline gives CDR1 LNHNV, CDR2 YYDKDF (reference sequence). CDR3 nucleotides: TGTGCCACCAGCAGAGGTTACGCGGACATTAGATCTGGAAACACCATATATTTT. Protein sequence: CATSRGYADIRSGNTIYF.